The clone carrying this T cell receptor (beta chain) occurred once. Its target is not known. This sample was taken from a study of OX40 agonist ivuxolimab in advanced cancers. Background on the study: People who had prior anti-PD-1, anti-PD-L1 or anti-CTLA-4 therapy could take part, and under 50% had some. Regarding the study as a whole: Some of the nonresponding patients also showed low levels of normalized T-cell clonal expansion.

The table came from immunoSEQ multiplex PCR; TCRdb's copy has only in-frame clones and leaves some out. The sample includes 65,000 to 95,000 clones, around 83% of them seen just once. Looked up from germline, CDR1 is SGHTA and CDR2 is FQGNSA. This CDR3 is built from 15 residues. Trimming cost V 4 bases and J 7 bases, with 17 bases left between them. The clonotype comes from an adult with an advanced solid tumor such as melanoma, head and neck, liver or kidney cancer. This rearrangement joins TRBV7-2 to TRBJ2-1, with D perhaps assigned TRBD1 or TRBD2 (5 bases each). The sequencing used CD4+ or CD8+ T cells sorted from blood, collected in a trial of the OX40 agonist ivuxolimab. The chain's CDR3 is CASSSRGTTPNEQFF. Written as DNA, the CDR3 is TGTGCCAGCAGCTCTCGTGGGACCACCCCGAATGAGCAGTTCTTC.